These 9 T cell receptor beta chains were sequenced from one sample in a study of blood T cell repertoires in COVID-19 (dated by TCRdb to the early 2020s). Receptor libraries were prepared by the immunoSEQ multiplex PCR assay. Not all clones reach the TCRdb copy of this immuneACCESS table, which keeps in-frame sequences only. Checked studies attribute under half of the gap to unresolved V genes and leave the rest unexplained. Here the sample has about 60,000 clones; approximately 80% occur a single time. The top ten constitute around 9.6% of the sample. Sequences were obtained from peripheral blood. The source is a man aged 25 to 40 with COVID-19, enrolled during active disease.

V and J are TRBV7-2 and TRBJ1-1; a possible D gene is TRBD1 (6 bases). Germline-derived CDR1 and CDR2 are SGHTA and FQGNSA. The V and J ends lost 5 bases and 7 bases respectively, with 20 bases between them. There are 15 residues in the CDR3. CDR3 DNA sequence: TGTGCCAGCAGCGTATACAGGGCCGGGGGGGATGAAGCTTTCTTT. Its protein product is CASSVYRAGGDEAFF. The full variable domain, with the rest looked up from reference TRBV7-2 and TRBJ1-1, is GAGVSQSPSNKVTEKGKDVELRCDPISGHTALYWYRQSLGQGLEFLIYFQGNSAPDKSGLPSDRFSAERTGGSVSTLTIQRTQQEDSAVYLCASSVYRAGGDEAFFGQGTRLTVV.

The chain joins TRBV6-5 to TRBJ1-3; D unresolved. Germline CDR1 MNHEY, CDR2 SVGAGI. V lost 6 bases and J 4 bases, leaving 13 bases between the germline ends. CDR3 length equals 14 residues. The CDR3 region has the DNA TGTGCCAGCAGGACTGGGAGCTCCGGAAACACCATATATTTT. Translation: CASRTGSSGNTIYF.

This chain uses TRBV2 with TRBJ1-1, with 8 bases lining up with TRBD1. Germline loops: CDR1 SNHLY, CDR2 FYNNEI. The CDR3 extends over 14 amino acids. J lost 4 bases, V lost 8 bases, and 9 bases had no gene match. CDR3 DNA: TGTGCCAGCCCGTCTCAGGGGGCCCTCACTGAAGCTTTCTTT. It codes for CASPSQGALTEAFF. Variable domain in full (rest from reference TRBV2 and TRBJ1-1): EPEVTQTPSHQVTQMGQEVILRCVPISNHLYFYWYRQILGQKVEFLVSFYNNEISEKSEIFDDQFSVERPDGSNFTLKIRSTKLEDSAMYFCASPSQGALTEAFFGQGTRLTVV.

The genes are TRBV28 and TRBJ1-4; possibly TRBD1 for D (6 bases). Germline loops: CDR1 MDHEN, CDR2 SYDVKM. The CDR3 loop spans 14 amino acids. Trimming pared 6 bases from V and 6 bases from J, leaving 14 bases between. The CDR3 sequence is CASRTGGAHEKLFF. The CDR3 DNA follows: TGTGCCAGCAGAACGGGGGGGGCGCATGAAAAACTGTTTTTT.

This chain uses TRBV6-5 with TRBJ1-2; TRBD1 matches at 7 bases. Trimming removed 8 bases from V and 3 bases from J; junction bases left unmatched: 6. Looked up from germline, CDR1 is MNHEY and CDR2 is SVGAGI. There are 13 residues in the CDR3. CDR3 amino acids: CASGPQGHYGYTF. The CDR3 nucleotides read TGTGCCAGCGGTCCACAGGGGCACTATGGCTACACCTTC.

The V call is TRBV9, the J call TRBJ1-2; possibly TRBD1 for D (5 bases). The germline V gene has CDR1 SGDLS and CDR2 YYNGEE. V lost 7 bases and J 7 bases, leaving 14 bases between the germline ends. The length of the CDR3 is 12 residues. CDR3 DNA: TGTGCCAGCGCTACAGGTTACTCTGGCTACACCTTC. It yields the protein CASATGYSGYTF.

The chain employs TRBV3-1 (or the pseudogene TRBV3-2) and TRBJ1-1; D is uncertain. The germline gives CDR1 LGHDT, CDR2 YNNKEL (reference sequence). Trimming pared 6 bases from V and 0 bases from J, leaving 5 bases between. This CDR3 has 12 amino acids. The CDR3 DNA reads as TGTGCCAGCAGTAATCTGAACACTGAAGCTTTCTTT. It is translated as CASSNLNTEAFF.

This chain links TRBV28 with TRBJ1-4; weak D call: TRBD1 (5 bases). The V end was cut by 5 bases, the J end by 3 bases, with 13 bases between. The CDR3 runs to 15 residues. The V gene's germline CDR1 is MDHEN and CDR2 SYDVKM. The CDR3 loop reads CASSGGTLANEKLFF. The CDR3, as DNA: TGTGCCAGCAGTGGGGGGACTCTCGCTAATGAAAAACTGTTTTTT.

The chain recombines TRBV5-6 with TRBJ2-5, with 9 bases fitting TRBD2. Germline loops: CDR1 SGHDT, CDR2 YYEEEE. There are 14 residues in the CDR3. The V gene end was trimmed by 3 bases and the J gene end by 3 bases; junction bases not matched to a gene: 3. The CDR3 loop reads CASSSTSGEETQYF. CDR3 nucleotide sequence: TGTGCCAGCAGCTCGACTAGCGGAGAAGAGACCCAGTACTTC.